One sample yielded the 25 T cell receptor beta chains listed below, sequenced in a study of T cells in Graves' hyperthyroidism and ophthalmopathy. There were TCR beta CDR3 regions amplified from RNA transcripts. The study used the HTBI primer set for a first-round RT-PCR of the TCR CDR3. TCRdb re-called the multiplex PCR reads with MiXCR, one entry per CDR3 protein. Of about 570,000 distinct CDR3 sequences listed, 40% to 55% are singletons. The specimen was peripheral blood or thyroid tissue (not recorded which). Receptor source: an adult woman with Graves' disease, either hyperthyroidism or ophthalmopathy (not recorded which).

CDR3 DNA sequence: TGCGCCAGCAGCTTGGGATTGGGGAACACGAACACCGGGGAGCTGTTTTTT. Amino acids: CASSLGLGNTNTGELFF. V gene TRBV5-1 combines with J gene TRBJ2-2; D call uncertain. The germline V gene has CDR1 SGHRS and CDR2 YFSETQ. The CDR3 loop spans 17 amino acids. V was trimmed by 0 bases and J by 0 bases, leaving 12 bases between them.

This clonotype was picked up many times. The chain recombines TRBV20-1 with TRBJ2-2; 8 bases line up with TRBD2. The CDR3 covers 16 residues. The junction had 9 bases not matched to a gene; V was cut back by 6 bases and J by 0 bases. Germline V gene sequence: CDR1 DFQATT, CDR2 SNEGSKA (reference sequence). CDR3 sequence reads: CSAGGELASNTGELFF. CDR3 bases: TGCAGTGCCGGGGGGGAACTAGCTTCGAACACCGGGGAGCTGTTTTTT.

The chain couples TRBV2 to TRBJ2-2, with TRBD2 identical over 15 bases. Trimming at V came to 6 bases and at J to 4 bases, leaving 6 bases not matched to a gene. The CDR3 consists of 17 residues. CDR1 is SNHLY, CDR2 FYNNEI, per germline. The CDR3 region has the DNA TGTGCCAGCAGGCGAGGACTAGCGGGAGGGGGCACCGGGGAGCTGTTTTTT. This encodes CASRRGLAGGGTGELFF.

In its sample, this clonotype was seen a few times. The chain combines TRBV25-1 with TRBJ1-2, with TRBD1 as a possible D gene (5 bases). The CDR3 spans 12 residues. V shed 4 bases and J shed 4 bases, with 7 bases lying between them. Germline-derived CDR1 and CDR2 are MGHDK and SYGVNS. CDR3 bases: TGTGCCAGCAGTGGACAGTTCTATGGCTACACCTTC. This sequence encodes CASSGQFYGYTF.

The table lists this clonotype with a few counts. V and J are TRBV15 and TRBJ1-2; 9 nucleotides align to TRBD1. This CDR3 contains 13 residues. Trimming took 4 bases from V and 8 from J; bases not matched to a gene: 5. In germline, CDR1 is LNHNV, CDR2 YYDKDF (reference sequence). The CDR3 DNA is TGTGCCACCAGCAATAACAGGGGGCTGGGCTACACCTTC. Translated, it gives CATSNNRGLGYTF.

The chain carries TRBV11-1 and TRBJ2-7, with D tentatively TRBD1 or TRBD2 (5 bases each). The CDR3 is made up of 14 amino acids. V lost 4 bases, J lost 5 bases, and 15 bases lay in between. Germline V gene lookup returns CDR1 SGHAT and CDR2 FQDESV (reference sequence). Here the CDR3 reads CASSSSGQIDEQYF. In DNA form, the CDR3 reads TGTGCCAGCAGCTCAAGCGGACAAATCGACGAGCAGTACTTC.

This clonotype was seen ten or more times. The chain uses TRBV4-1 and TRBJ1-2, with D maybe TRBD1 (6 bases). CDR1 MGHRA and CDR2 YSYEKL come from the germline V gene. The CDR3 has 14 amino acids. V lost 4 bases, J lost 5 bases, and 14 bases lay in between. The CDR3 DNA sequence: TGCGCCAGCAGCCGCCCGGGACAAGAATATGGCTACACCTTC. It translates to CASSRPGQEYGYTF.

This sequence joins TRBV6-5 and TRBJ1-3, with D hard to call. Germline loops: CDR1 MNHEY, CDR2 SVGAGI. The germline V and J ends were trimmed by 5 bases and 0 bases, with 11 bases remaining between them. The CDR3 consists of 15 residues. For the CDR3, the DNA is TGTGCCAGCAGTGCCAGTCGAAGCTCTGGAAACACCATATATTTT. Encoded protein: CASSASRSSGNTIYF.

V usage is TRBV29-1 and J usage is TRBJ2-7, with 13 bases lining up with TRBD2. CDR1 and CDR2 from the germline V gene are SQVTM and ANQGSEA. V lost 6 bases to trimming and J lost 8 bases; unmatched junction nucleotides: 4. This CDR3 is built from 12 residues. The CDR3, as DNA: TGCAGCGTCGGACTAGCGGGAGAGAAGCAGTACTTC. This encodes CSVGLAGEKQYF.

This clonotype was counted at least ten times. The V gene is TRBV3-1, the J gene TRBJ1-1, with TRBD1 identical over 7 bases. The CDR3 is made up of 15 amino acids. With 1 base clipped from V and 5 bases from J, the junction kept 7 bases outside the gene matches. The germline gives CDR1 LGHDT, CDR2 YNNKEL (reference sequence). This CDR3 reads CASSQGPTGDTEAFF. The CDR3 DNA is TGTGCCAGCAGCCAAGGTCCCACAGGGGATACTGAAGCTTTCTTT.

This chain connects TRBV25-1 to TRBJ2-7; TRBD1 might be the D (7 bases). The CDR3 has 17 residues. With 2 bases removed from V and 5 bases from J, the gap between germline ends came to 22 bases. CDR1 and CDR2 (germline): MGHDK, SYGVNS. Here the CDR3 reads CASSEKPQGGSYDEQYF. DNA for the CDR3: TGTGCCAGCAGTGAAAAACCCCAGGGGGGCTCCTACGACGAGCAGTACTTC.

The chain links TRBV29-1 to TRBJ1-1, with D uncertain. Germline V lookup: CDR1 SQVTM, CDR2 ANQGSEA. V was shortened by 0 bases and J by 0 bases, with 11 bases between the two germline ends. The CDR3 has 15 residues. The CDR3 region has the DNA TGCAGCGTTGAAGATCCTTGGGCTATGAACACTGAAGCTTTCTTT. Translated: CSVEDPWAMNTEAFF.

This clonotype has only a few counts. This chain joins TRBV7-9 and TRBJ2-7; TRBD2 might be the D (6 bases). CDR3 length equals 13 residues. Trimming left V 3 bases short and J 4 bases short, with 10 bases between. Germline CDR1 is SEHNR and CDR2 is FQNEAQ (reference sequence). This chain's CDR3 is CASSFGRQYEQYF. The CDR3 bases are TGTGCCAGCAGCTTCGGGAGACAATACGAGCAGTACTTC.

This clonotype has ten or more counts. V and J are TRBV5-5 and TRBJ2-7, with no clear D. The CDR3 runs to 14 residues. With 0 bases removed from V and 2 bases from J, the gap between germline ends came to 9 bases. Germline values: CDR1 SGHKS, CDR2 YYEKEE (reference sequence). For the CDR3, the DNA is TGTGCCAGCAGCTTGGTGGCTCAGACCTACGAGCAGTACTTC. Protein: CASSLVAQTYEQYF.

This clonotype was seen repeatedly, ten times or more. The V call is TRBV13, the J call TRBJ2-7; 7 nucleotides match TRBD1. This CDR3 contains 15 residues. V gave up 5 bases and J gave up 5 bases; unmatched junction bases: 12. Germline CDR1 and CDR2: PRHDT and FYEKMQ (reference sequence). In DNA form, the CDR3 reads TGTGCCAGCAGCCAATGGAGCCCAGGACAGGACGAGCAGTACTTC. As protein: CASSQWSPGQDEQYF.

This chain links TRBV10-3 with TRBJ2-1; 8 nucleotides match TRBD2. V shed 10 bases and J 9 bases; nucleotides not matched to a gene: 11. The CDR3 is 13 amino acids. Looked up from germline, CDR1 is ENHRY and CDR2 is SYGVKD. CDR3: CATPGREAGEQFF. The CDR3 DNA reads TGTGCCACCCCAGGGCGGGAGGCTGGTGAGCAGTTCTTC.

The sample holds many counts of this clonotype. The CDR3 nucleotides read TGTGCCAGCAGCCTAGGTATCACAGGGAATCAGCCCCAGCATTTT. Encoded protein: CASSLGITGNQPQHF. The rearrangement uses TRBV7-8 and TRBJ1-5; D perhaps matches TRBD1 (6 bases). Germline V lookup: CDR1 SGHVS, CDR2 FQNEAQ. Between the trimmed V and J ends, which lost 5 bases and 4 bases, there was a span of 15 bases. CDR3 length: 15 amino acids.

The chain recombines TRBV2 with TRBJ1-1, with a possible D match to TRBD1 (5 bases). The germline V gene encodes CDR1 SNHLY and CDR2 FYNNEI. This CDR3 spans 14 amino acids. V was cut by 6 bases and J by 7 bases, with 18 bases left in between. The CDR3 DNA is TGTGCCAGCAGGGTCGACAGTGGAAGCTATGAAGCTTTCTTT. The encoded protein is CASRVDSGSYEAFF.

The DNA of the CDR3 is TGCAGCGTTACCCTTCCGGGGGGAGAGCCCTACGAGCAGTACTTC. Amino acids: CSVTLPGGEPYEQYF. The V call is TRBV29-1, the J call TRBJ2-7, with 7 bases lining up with TRBD2. The CDR3 covers 15 residues. The V and J ends lost 5 bases and 2 bases, in that order; junction bases with no gene match: 12. Germline V gene data show CDR1 as SQVTM and CDR2 as ANQGSEA.

The chain recombines TRBV5-1 with TRBJ1-5; 9 positions agree with TRBD1. Losses at the gene ends were 2 bases for V and 9 bases for J; bases not matched to a gene: 6. CDR1 and CDR2 from the germline V gene are SGHRS and YFSETQ. This CDR3 spans 14 amino acids. The CDR3, as DNA: TGCGCCAGCAGCTTTCGGACAGGGGACGGGCCCCAGCATTTT. Translating gives CASSFRTGDGPQHF.

The gene calls are TRBV29-1 and TRBJ1-1, with D perhaps matching TRBD1 (6 bases). CDR3 length: 12 residues. Deletions cut 7 bases from V and 0 bases from J, with 9 bases between. CDR1 is SQVTM, CDR2 ANQGSEA, per germline. Here the CDR3 DNA reads TGCAGCGGGGGGGGCTTGAACACTGAAGCTTTCTTT. Encoded protein: CSGGGLNTEAFF.

This clonotype was seen only a few times. CDR3 in amino acids: CASREGPGLRLVQYF. Here the CDR3 DNA reads TGTGCCAGCAGAGAAGGTCCAGGTCTACGATTGGTGCAGTACTTC. The chain recombines TRBV7-9 with TRBJ2-7, with D unresolved. Between the trimmed V and J ends, which lost 6 bases and 9 bases, there was a span of 24 bases. Germline V gives CDR1 SEHNR, CDR2 FQNEAQ (reference sequence). The CDR3 sequence is 15 residues long. The complete variable domain, with remaining parts taken from reference TRBV7-9 and TRBJ2-7, reads DTGVSQNPRHKITKRGQNVTFRCDPISEHNRLYWYRQTLGQGPEFLTYFQNEAQLEKSRLLSDRFSAERPKGSFSTLEIQRTEQGDSAMYLCASREGPGLRLVQYFGPGTRLTVT.

This clonotype was counted once. J is TRBJ2-5 and V is TRBV25-1; D is perhaps TRBD2 (5 bases). The CDR3 consists of 11 residues. Trimming pared 7 bases from V and 4 bases from J, leaving 7 bases between. CDR1 is MGHDK, CDR2 SYGVNS, per germline. The CDR3 region has the DNA TGTGCCAGCACGGGGTCAGAGACCCAGTACTTC. It specifies CASTGSETQYF.

This rearrangement joins TRBV12-1 to TRBJ1-6. TRBV12-1 is listed as a pseudogene. This CDR3 has 14 residues. The CDR3, as DNA: TGTGCCAGCAGCTTTCTTGGCGGAAATTCACCCCTCCACTTT. Translation gives CASSFLGGNSPLHF.

A remark on this clonotype: No DNA is shown, since the ends of the CDR3 on it are uncertain; the CDR3 is the one TCRdb lists. The chain couples TRBV10-3 to TRBJ2-2; the DNA was not used to check the table's D call, TRBD1. The V gene's germline CDR1 is ENHRY and CDR2 SYGVKD. The CDR3 has 16 amino acids, counting both end residues. CDR3 region: CAIRLAGQGSPGSCFF.